Listed here are 11 T cell receptor beta chains from one sample, sequenced in a study of early T cells in non-severe SARS-CoV-2 infection. Each CDR3 protein gets one entry after TCRdb re-called the 5' RACE reads with MiXCR. This sample has tens of thousands of distinct CDR3 sequences, with 15% to 17% found just once. The sample consisted of whole blood. The receptors were gathered from an adult who was a healthcare worker with PCR-confirmed SARS-CoV-2 infection or an uninfected control (not recorded which).

This clonotype was recorded many times. The J gene is TRBJ2-1, the V gene TRBV19; D remains unclear. The CDR3 contains 15 residues. The germline V gene encodes CDR1 LNHDA and CDR2 SQIVND (reference sequence). V dropped 1 base and J dropped 0 bases, with 7 bases sitting between them. CDR3 in DNA: TGTGCCAGTAGTATAGTGGCAGGCTCCTACAATGAGCAGTTCTTC. It codes for CASSIVAGSYNEQFF.

This clonotype was seen a handful of times. The gene calls are TRBV6-5 and TRBJ1-3; TRBD1 is a possible D gene (6 bases). V shed 2 bases and J shed 4 bases, with 12 bases lying between them. CDR3 size: 15 residues. Per germline, CDR1 MNHEY and CDR2 SVGAGI. The DNA for the CDR3 is TGTGCCAGCAGTTACCGAAGGGGGTCGGGAAACACCATATATTTT. Amino acids: CASSYRRGSGNTIYF.

In its sample, this clonotype was seen a few times. The chain has TRBV3-1 and TRBJ2-3; D perhaps matches TRBD2 (6 bases). Trimming stripped 0 bases from V and 0 bases from J, with 7 bases between. This CDR3 spans 15 amino acids. Germline assignment: CDR1 LGHDT and CDR2 YNNKEL (reference sequence). The CDR3 DNA follows: TGTGCCAGCAGCCAAGACGGGGGAAGCACAGATACGCAGTATTTT. The encoded protein is CASSQDGGSTDTQYF.

This clonotype was observed at least ten times. CDR3 nucleotides: TGCAGTGCTTACGGACTAGCGGGGGGCGGGAAGGAGCAGTTCTTC. Its translation: CSAYGLAGGGKEQFF. The gene calls are TRBV20-1 and TRBJ2-1, with 14 bases identical to TRBD2. The V and J ends lost 5 bases and 10 bases, in that order; junction bases with no gene match: 10. Germline V gives CDR1 DFQATT, CDR2 SNEGSKA (reference sequence). There are 15 residues in the CDR3.

The chain is built from TRBV6-5 and TRBJ1-1; a weak D match, TRBD1 (5 bases). Between the trimmed V and J ends, which lost 0 bases and 10 bases, there was a span of 12 bases. In germline, CDR1 is MNHEY, CDR2 SVGAGI. This CDR3 spans 13 amino acids. CDR3 bases: TGTGCCAGCAGTTACTCATCTGGGGCTGGAGCTTTCTTT. This sequence encodes CASSYSSGAGAFF.

The V and J genes are TRBV20-1 and TRBJ1-1, with TRBD1 identical over 9 bases. The CDR3 is made up of 13 amino acids. With V trimmed by 3 bases and J by 7 bases, 6 bases remained unmatched. Germline CDR1 and CDR2: DFQATT and SNEGSKA (reference sequence). CDR3 loop: CSARRTGVIEAFF. The CDR3 nucleotides are TGCAGTGCTAGGAGGACAGGGGTAATTGAAGCTTTCTTT.

V usage is TRBV7-9 and J usage is TRBJ1-4; 7 positions agree with TRBD1. The germline gives CDR1 SEHNR, CDR2 FQNEAQ (reference sequence). The J segment lost 5 bases and the V segment lost 4 bases, leaving 7 bases of the junction unmatched. The CDR3 runs to 15 residues. The CDR3 region has the DNA TGTGCCAGCAGCTCGCCGGGACAGAGGAATGAAAAACTGTTTTTT. Its translation: CASSSPGQRNEKLFF.

In its sample, this clonotype was seen a few times. The V and J genes are TRBV5-1 and TRBJ1-2, with 8 positions matching TRBD1. Germline values: CDR1 SGHRS, CDR2 YFSETQ. CDR3 length: 14 amino acids. J was trimmed by 4 bases and V by 4 bases; bases with no gene match: 6. CDR3 in amino acids: CASSERQGSYGYTF. The CDR3 nucleotides are TGCGCCAGCAGCGAGAGACAGGGGTCCTATGGCTACACCTTC. Full variable domain (outside the CDR3, taken from reference TRBV5-1 and TRBJ1-2): KAGVTQTPRYLIKTRGQQVTLSCSPISGHRSVSWYQQTPGQGLQFLFEYFSETQRNKGNFPGRFSGRQFSNSRSEMNVSTLELGDSALYLCASSERQGSYGYTFGSGTRLTVV.

V gene TRBV9 combines with J gene TRBJ2-1; unclear D gene. Germline assignment: CDR1 SGDLS and CDR2 YYNGEE. The V end was cut by 4 bases, the J end by 6 bases, with 14 bases between. CDR3 size: 14 residues. The CDR3, as DNA: TGTGCCAGCAGCCCCTCCGGCCAGATCAATGAGCAGTTCTTC. As protein: CASSPSGQINEQFF.

V is TRBV29-1 and J is TRBJ1-2; 11 bases are a match to TRBD1. CDR3 length: 11 residues. Germline V gene sequence: CDR1 SQVTM, CDR2 ANQGSEA. V shed 8 bases, J shed 7 bases, and the junction held 3 bases outside the gene matches. The CDR3 reads CSLGTGGGYTF. The CDR3 nucleotides read TGCAGCCTGGGGACAGGGGGTGGCTACACCTTC. Combining the CDR3 with reference TRBV29-1 and TRBJ1-2 gives the whole variable domain SAVISQKPSRDICQRGTSLTIQCQVDSQVTMMFWYRQQPGQSLTLIATANQGSEATYESGFVIDKFPISRPNLTFSTLTVSNMSPEDSSIYLCSLGTGGGYTFGSGTRLTVV.

This clonotype was seen more than once but under ten times. DNA for the CDR3: TGTGCCAGCAGTTTGTACAGGGAAGGGACAGATACGCAGTATTTT. It translates to CASSLYREGTDTQYF. The rearrangement links TRBV6-2 or TRBV6-3 to TRBJ2-3, with D possibly matching TRBD1 (6 bases). Germline values: CDR1 MNHEY, CDR2 SVGEGT. The CDR3 runs to 15 residues. Trimming cost V 4 bases and J 3 bases, with 14 bases left between them.